This T cell receptor beta chain was captured in a study of blood T cell repertoires in COVID-19. The overall study: The United States, Italy and Spain supplied acute and convalescent COVID-19 samples. In each case, the material was cDNA or gDNA derived from T cells, B-cell-depleted T cells, or PBMCs.

How the authors handled the data: Counts of nucleated cells, estimated from reference gene primer amplification, were obtained. Clones were sequenced by immunoSEQ multiplex PCR, and TCRdb holds only the in-frame ones, with some missing. That table furnishes V, J and clone size, whereas the DNA furnished D and trimming. The table records about 250,000 clones, about 85% of them present only once. CDR3 size: 16 residues. CDR1 MGHRA and CDR2 YSYEKL come from the germline V gene. The V end was cut by 0 bases, the J end by 1 base, with 12 bases between. The chain employs TRBV4-1 and TRBJ1-1; D possibly corresponds to TRBD1 (5 bases). The sequence was collected from a man between 18 and 35 years old with active or convalescent COVID-19. Sequencing was performed on peripheral blood. The CDR3 spells CASSQDEQETNTEAFF. In DNA, the CDR3 is TGCGCCAGCAGCCAAGATGAACAGGAGACGAACACTGAAGCTTTCTTT.